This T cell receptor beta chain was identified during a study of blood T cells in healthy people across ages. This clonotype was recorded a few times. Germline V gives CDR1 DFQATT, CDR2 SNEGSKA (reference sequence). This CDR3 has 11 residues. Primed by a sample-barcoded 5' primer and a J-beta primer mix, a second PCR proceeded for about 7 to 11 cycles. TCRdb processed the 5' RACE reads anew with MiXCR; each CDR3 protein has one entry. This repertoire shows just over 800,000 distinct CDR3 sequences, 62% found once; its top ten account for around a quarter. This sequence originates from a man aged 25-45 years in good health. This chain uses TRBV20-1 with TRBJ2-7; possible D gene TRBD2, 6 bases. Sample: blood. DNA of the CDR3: TGCAGCGCCCGCGGGGCCTACGAGCAGTACTTC. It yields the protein CSARGAYEQYF.